This entry lists 22 T cell receptor beta chains sequenced from one sample in a study of early T cells in non-severe SARS-CoV-2 infection. TCRdb called the 5' RACE reads again in MiXCR, with one record for every CDR3 protein. The table lists around 78,000 distinct CDR3 sequences, roughly a tenth of them singletons. Sequencing used whole blood, obtained at baseline. Receptors originate from an adult who was a healthcare worker with PCR-confirmed SARS-CoV-2 infection or an uninfected control (not recorded which).

This clonotype was seen repeatedly, ten times or more. The J gene is TRBJ1-2, the V gene TRBV29-1, with D maybe TRBD1 (5 bases). The CDR3 runs 13 residues. Germline V gene data show CDR1 as SQVTM and CDR2 as ANQGSEA. V lost 2 bases and J lost 5, with 12 bases in between. CDR3 sequence (DNA): TGCAGCGTTGAATTTCCGGGGGGTTATGGCTACACCTTC. Translation: CSVEFPGGYGYTF.

The V and J genes are TRBV28 and TRBJ2-3; 7 bases are shared with TRBD2. J was trimmed by 3 bases and V by 1 base; bases with no gene match: 7. The CDR3 has 16 amino acids. The V gene's germline CDR1 is MDHEN and CDR2 SYDVKM. The CDR3 DNA is TGTGCCAGCAGTTTATCTCGCGGGGGAGGGACAGATACGCAGTATTTT. Protein sequence: CASSLSRGGGTDTQYF.

The chain employs TRBV11-2 and TRBJ1-2, with D possibly being TRBD1 (6 bases). CDR1 is SGHAT, CDR2 FQNNGV, per germline. Trimming removed 2 bases at V and 6 bases at J, with 10 bases between. This CDR3 region has 13 residues. The DNA for the CDR3 is TGTGCCAGCAGCTTAACAGGGTATGATGGCTACACCTTC. Translation: CASSLTGYDGYTF.

The V and J genes are TRBV3-1 and TRBJ1-5; D is undetermined. The CDR3 has 15 amino acids. Trimming shortened V by 0 bases and J by 4 bases, and 10 bases separated the two germline ends. From germline, CDR1 is LGHDT and CDR2 YNNKEL (reference sequence). The CDR3 loop is CASSQDATGNQPQHF. The CDR3 coding sequence is TGTGCCAGCAGCCAAGATGCTACCGGGAATCAGCCCCAGCATTTT.

This clonotype was seen repeatedly, ten times or more. J is TRBJ2-7 and V is TRBV5-4; the match to TRBD1 covers 9 bases. In germline, CDR1 is SGHNT, CDR2 YYREEE (reference sequence). V lost 5 bases, J lost 6 bases, and 9 bases stayed unmatched. This CDR3 spans 14 amino acids. The CDR3 DNA is TGTGCCAGCAGAACATGGACAGGGGTAAGCGAGCAGTACTTC. Protein: CASRTWTGVSEQYF.

This sequence joins TRBV27 and TRBJ2-1; D is possibly TRBD2 (5 bases). This CDR3 has 14 amino acids. V lost 5 bases and J lost 6, with 14 bases in between. The germline CDR1 and CDR2 sequences are MNHEY and SMNVEV (reference sequence). CDR3 DNA sequence: TGTGCCAGCAGTAGACAACTAGGACCCAATGAGCAGTTCTTC. This sequence encodes CASSRQLGPNEQFF.

The chain recombines TRBV20-1 with TRBJ1-6; no definite D call. CDR3 length equals 16 residues. V was shortened by 1 base and J by 7 bases, with 17 bases between the two germline ends. CDR1 is DFQATT, CDR2 SNEGSKA, per germline (reference sequence). The CDR3 DNA reads as TGCAGTGCTAGAGGGATTGGGGTCCTAGGGAATTCACCCCTCCACTTT. Translated: CSARGIGVLGNSPLHF.

This sequence joins TRBV4-1 and TRBJ2-4; 10 bases map to TRBD2. Germline V gene lookup returns CDR1 MGHRA and CDR2 YSYEKL. Losses at the gene ends were 1 base for V and 1 base for J; bases not matched to a gene: 7. This CDR3 region has 18 residues. As DNA, the CDR3 is TGCGCCAGCAGCCAAGGGAGTAGCGGGGGGCTGGCCAAAAACATTCAGTACTTC. Amino acids: CASSQGSSGGLAKNIQYF.

This clonotype was recorded many times. The rearrangement joins TRBV4-1 to TRBJ2-6, with 7 bases that match TRBD2. Trimming at V came to 4 bases and at J to 0 bases, leaving 3 bases not matched to a gene. CDR1 MGHRA and CDR2 YSYEKL come from the germline V gene. CDR3 length: 16 residues. The CDR3 nucleotides read TGCGCCAGCAGCCGTTGGGAGGGCTCTGGGGCCAACGTCCTGACTTTC. It encodes CASSRWEGSGANVLTF.

This clonotype was counted at least ten times. This sequence joins TRBV7-3 and TRBJ2-2; D possibly corresponds to TRBD2 (6 bases). Per germline, CDR1 SGHTA and CDR2 FQGTGA. The CDR3 spans 15 residues. The ends were cut back, 4 bases at V and 8 bases at J, with 17 bases in the middle. The CDR3 here is CASSSGTYSEGELFF. CDR3 nucleotides: TGTGCCAGCAGCTCCGGGACTTATTCGGAAGGGGAGCTGTTTTTT.

The V gene is TRBV19, the J gene TRBJ1-2, with a weak D call TRBD1 (6 bases). The CDR3 covers 15 residues. The V and J ends lost 3 bases and 0 bases respectively, with 11 bases between them. CDR1 is LNHDA and CDR2 is SQIVND in the germline V gene (reference sequence). The CDR3 bases are TGTGCCAGTAGTATGTCGGGACAAGCTAACTATGGCTACACCTTC. Protein: CASSMSGQANYGYTF. The whole variable domain, filled in from reference TRBV19 and TRBJ1-2, reads DGGITQSPKYLFRKEGQNVTLSCEQNLNHDAMYWYRQDPGQGLRLIYYSQIVNDFQKGDIAEGYSVSREKKESFPLTVTSAQKNPTAFYLCASSMSGQANYGYTFGSGTRLTVV.

This chain links TRBV11-3 with TRBJ2-3; tentative D call: TRBD2 (6 bases). Germline V lookup: CDR1 SGHNT, CDR2 YENEEA. This CDR3 has 15 amino acids. The germline V and J ends were trimmed by 5 bases and 4 bases, with 16 bases remaining between them. In nucleotides, the CDR3 is TGTGCCAGCAGCCGCCGTCAGGGAGGTTCAGATACGCAGTATTTT. It translates to CASSRRQGGSDTQYF. The full variable domain, with the rest looked up from reference TRBV11-3 and TRBJ2-3, is EAGVVQSPRYKIIEKKQPVAFWCNPISGHNTLYWYLQNLGQGPELLIRYENEEAVDDSQLPKDRFSAERLKGVDSTLKIQPAELGDSAVYLCASSRRQGGSDTQYFGPGTRLTVL.

This clonotype was observed at least ten times. The V gene is TRBV3-1, the J gene TRBJ2-7; D gene ambiguous. The CDR3 loop spans 12 amino acids. Germline lookup yields CDR1 LGHDT and CDR2 YNNKEL (reference sequence). V lost 1 base and J lost 6, with 7 bases in between. CDR3 in DNA: TGTGCCAGCAGCCAAGCGGAGTCCGAGCAGTACTTC. This encodes CASSQAESEQYF.

The rearrangement uses TRBV29-1 and TRBJ2-1; D might be TRBD2 (7 bases). The CDR3 spans 14 residues. Germline V gives CDR1 SQVTM, CDR2 ANQGSEA. V was pared by 4 bases and J by 6 bases, with 16 bases between. The DNA of the CDR3 is TGCAGCGTTGGAGAGGGGGGGGCATTCAATGAGCAGTTCTTC. This encodes CSVGEGGAFNEQFF.

This clonotype was found many times. V gene TRBV6-5 combines with J gene TRBJ1-2; 7 nucleotides agree with TRBD1. V shed 6 bases and J 3 bases; nucleotides not matched to a gene: 13. The CDR3 sequence is 16 residues long. Germline lookup yields CDR1 MNHEY and CDR2 SVGAGI. CDR3 coding DNA: TGTGCCAGCAGAACCTACGAACAGGGGATGGACTATGGCTACACCTTC. Protein product: CASRTYEQGMDYGYTF.

There are many counts of this clonotype. The chain links TRBV29-1 to TRBJ2-7; 7 nucleotides agree with TRBD1. V trimming: 2 bases; J trimming: 1 base; junction bases outside the gene matches: 2. The CDR3 runs to 13 residues. Germline values: CDR1 SQVTM, CDR2 ANQGSEA. The CDR3 coding sequence is TGCAGCGTTGAAAGGGGACAGTCCTACGAGCAGTACTTC. It codes for CSVERGQSYEQYF.

To note about this clonotype: A much larger clone sits a single nucleotide away, making a read error possible. As the CDR3 is not closed by the conserved phenylalanine or tryptophan, this likely results from a read error. This chain connects TRBV6-2 or TRBV6-3 to TRBJ2-3; D remains unclear. V was trimmed by 7 bases and J by 1 base, leaving 12 bases between them. The CDR3 contains 14 residues. Germline lookup yields CDR1 MNHEY and CDR2 SVGEGT. CDR3 sequence: CASMKQSGTDTQYL. The CDR3 nucleotides read TGTGCCAGCATGAAGCAGAGCGGCACAGATACGCAGTATTTA.

This chain uses TRBV12-3 or TRBV12-4 with TRBJ1-2, with 7 positions matching TRBD1. The junction had 3 bases not matched to a gene; V was cut back by 4 bases and J by 4 bases. There are 13 residues in the CDR3. The CDR3: CASSSGQRYGYTF. The CDR3 DNA follows: TGTGCCAGCAGTTCGGGACAGCGCTATGGCTACACCTTC.

This clonotype was detected only a few times. V usage is TRBV7-9 and J usage is TRBJ1-2; D is unclear. CDR3 length equals 16 residues. Germline V lookup: CDR1 SEHNR, CDR2 FQNEAQ (reference sequence). Deletions cut 2 bases from V and 6 bases from J, with 19 bases between. Here the CDR3 reads CASSLWTGGYGHGYTF. As DNA, the CDR3 is TGTGCCAGCAGCTTATGGACCGGCGGTTATGGGCATGGCTACACCTTC.

This clonotype was detected only a few times. For the CDR3, the DNA is TGTGCCAGCAGGAGCCCGGGACTAGCGGGGGGCCGACGCACAGATACGCAGTATTTT. This codes for CASRSPGLAGGRRTDTQYF. The rearrangement joins TRBV12-3 or TRBV12-4 to TRBJ2-3; 15 bases align to TRBD2. Trimming took 6 bases from V and 1 from J; bases not matched to a gene: 11. This CDR3 has 19 residues.

This clonotype was counted a few times. The chain uses TRBV20-1 and TRBJ2-5, with 9 bases aligning to TRBD2. Losses at the gene ends were 4 bases for V and 3 bases for J; bases not matched to a gene: 6. This CDR3 has 14 residues. In germline, CDR1 is DFQATT, CDR2 SNEGSKA (reference sequence). CDR3 loop: CSAITSGLEETQYF. For the CDR3, the DNA is TGCAGTGCTATTACTAGCGGGCTTGAAGAGACCCAGTACTTC.

This clonotype has a handful of counts. The chain joins TRBV12-3 or TRBV12-4 to TRBJ1-5; 9 bases map to TRBD1. The J segment lost 7 bases and the V segment lost 6 bases, leaving 7 bases of the junction unmatched. The CDR3 contains 14 residues. CDR3 sequence (DNA): TGTGCCAGCAGGGGACAGGGAATGGGCCAGCCCCAGCATTTT. This sequence encodes CASRGQGMGQPQHF.